This TCR beta chain comes out of a study of blood T cell repertoires in COVID-19. Germline values: CDR1 SGHRS, CDR2 YFSETQ. CDR3 length: 16 amino acids. Trimming removed 0 bases from V and 4 bases from J; junction bases left unmatched: 9. Method: immunoSEQ multiplex PCR; TCRdb's copy keeps in-frame clones and lacks some. This sample carries about 140,000 clones, 76% of them seen once, and the ten largest clones take 4.5%. The genes are TRBV5-1 and TRBJ1-1, with 7 bases lining up with TRBD1. Sequenced material: peripheral blood. This TCR derives from a woman of 80 years or more with active or convalescent COVID-19. CDR3 region: CASSLGTGQVITEAFF. For the CDR3, the DNA is TGCGCCAGCAGCTTGGGGACAGGCCAGGTTATCACTGAAGCTTTCTTT.